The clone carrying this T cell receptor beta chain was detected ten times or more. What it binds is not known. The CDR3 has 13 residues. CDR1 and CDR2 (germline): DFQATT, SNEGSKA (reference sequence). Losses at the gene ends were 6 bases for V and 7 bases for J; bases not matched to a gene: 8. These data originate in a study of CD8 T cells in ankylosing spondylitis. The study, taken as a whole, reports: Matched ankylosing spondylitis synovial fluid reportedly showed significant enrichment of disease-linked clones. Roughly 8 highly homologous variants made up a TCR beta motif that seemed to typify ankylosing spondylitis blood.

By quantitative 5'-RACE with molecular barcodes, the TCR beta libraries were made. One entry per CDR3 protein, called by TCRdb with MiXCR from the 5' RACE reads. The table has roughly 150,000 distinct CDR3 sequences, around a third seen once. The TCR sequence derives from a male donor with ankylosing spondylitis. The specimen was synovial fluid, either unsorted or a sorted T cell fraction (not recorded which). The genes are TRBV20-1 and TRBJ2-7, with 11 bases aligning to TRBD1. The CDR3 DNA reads TGCAGTGCCCCGGGACAGGGGGTGAGGGAGCAGTACTTC. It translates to CSAPGQGVREQYF.